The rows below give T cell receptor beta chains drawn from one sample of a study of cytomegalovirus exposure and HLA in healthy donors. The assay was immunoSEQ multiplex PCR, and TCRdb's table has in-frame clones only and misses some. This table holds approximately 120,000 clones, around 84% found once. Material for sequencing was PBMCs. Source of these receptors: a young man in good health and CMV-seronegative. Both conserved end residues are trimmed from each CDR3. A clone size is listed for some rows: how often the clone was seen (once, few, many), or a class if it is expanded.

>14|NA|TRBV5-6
ASSLGEIGYTGELF
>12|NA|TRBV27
ASSLAGTGSGYT
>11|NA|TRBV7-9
ASSLVSDYGYT
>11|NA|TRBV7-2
ASSFRDSGEQY
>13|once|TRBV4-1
ASSHPPGVPSEQY
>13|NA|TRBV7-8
ASSFGGGGANVLT
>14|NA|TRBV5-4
ASSLRGTSSYNEQF
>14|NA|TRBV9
ASSVEAGGSNYGHT
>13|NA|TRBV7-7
ASSFTGGATGELF
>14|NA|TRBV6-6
ASSYDSTGTGNTIY
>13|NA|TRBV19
ASSIGTGVFYEQY
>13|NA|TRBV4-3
ASSPGLAAFNEQF
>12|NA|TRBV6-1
ASSARGGRYEQY
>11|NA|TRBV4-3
ASSQGQGWEQY
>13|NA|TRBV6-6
ASSYSTGMNTEAF
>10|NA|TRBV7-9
ASSLELNEQF
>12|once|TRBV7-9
ASSSTGEFSEQY
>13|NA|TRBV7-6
ASSFAGEANTEAF
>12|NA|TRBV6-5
ASKSSGGFYGYT
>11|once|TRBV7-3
ASSLDRFYGCT
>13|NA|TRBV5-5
ASSPGGGWDTEAF
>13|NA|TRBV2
ASRPRTGGAYEQY
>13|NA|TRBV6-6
ASRPPGLSNYGYT
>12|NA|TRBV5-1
ASSGGLSGNTIY
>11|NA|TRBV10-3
AISDEGWYEQY
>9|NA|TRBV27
ASRGGVIQY
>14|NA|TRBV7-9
ASSGTGLHSYNEQF
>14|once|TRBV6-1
ASSEARAIYNSPLH
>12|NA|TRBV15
ATSSKGAYNEQF
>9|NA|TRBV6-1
ASSDWAPSD
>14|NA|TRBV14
ASSHNGTGGRNEQF
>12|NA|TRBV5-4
ASSLPQNPDTQY
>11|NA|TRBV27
ASSLRGAYGYT
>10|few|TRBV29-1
SVDRGLQPQH
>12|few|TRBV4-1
ASSRFRGYTEAF
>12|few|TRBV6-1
ASSEEGAIYEQY
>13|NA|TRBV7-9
ASSFLLAGINEQF
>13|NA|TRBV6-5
ASTRATGNNQPQH
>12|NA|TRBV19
ASSSRPSNQPQH